The 30 T cell receptor beta chains below come from one sample, sequenced in a study of tumor and adjacent non-tumor tissue in lung cancer. The library came from three nested PCR rounds adapted from ARM-PCR protocols. One entry per CDR3 protein results from TCRdb running MiXCR on the multiplex PCR reads. Among approximately 65,000 distinct CDR3 sequences, just under 60% were seen once, and the ten largest hold 20%. No cell sorting was done before RNA was extracted from the tissue. Sequencing input: lung tumor tissue. These receptors were taken from a man aged 50 or older with non-small cell lung cancer.

This clonotype showed up many times. This rearrangement joins TRBV5-1 to TRBJ1-1; maybe TRBD1 (5 bases). V dropped 0 bases and J dropped 0 bases, with 15 bases sitting between them. This CDR3 is 17 amino acids long. Germline-derived CDR1 and CDR2 are SGHRS and YFSETQ. The CDR3 sequence is CASSLGAGRGMNTEAFF. The CDR3 DNA reads as TGCGCCAGCAGCTTGGGGGCAGGGCGGGGGATGAACACTGAAGCTTTCTTT. Full variable domain (missing parts from reference TRBV5-1 and TRBJ1-1): KAGVTQTPRYLIKTRGQQVTLSCSPISGHRSVSWYQQTPGQGLQFLFEYFSETQRNKGNFPGRFSGRQFSNSRSEMNVSTLELGDSALYLCASSLGAGRGMNTEAFFGQGTRLTVV.

About this clonotype: Germline is not matched at one junction end, which may reflect a read error. The V call is TRBV7-9, the J call TRBJ2-4, with D perhaps TRBD1 (5 bases). The germline CDR1 and CDR2 sequences are SEHNR and FQNEAQ (reference sequence). The CDR3 is 14 residues long. The CDR3 DNA sequence: TGTGCCAGCAGCTATGAAGGGGCCAAAAACATTCGGTACTTC. It encodes CASSYEGAKNIRYF.

Comment on this clonotype: The CDR3 does not close with the conserved phenylalanine or tryptophan, likely indicating a read error. V gene TRBV10-1 combines with J gene TRBJ2-7; D is ambiguous. In germline, CDR1 is WNHNN, CDR2 SYGVQD (reference sequence). The CDR3 is 9 amino acids. CDR3 protein: CTSIGDQYL. The CDR3 DNA reads as TGCACCAGCATCGGCGATCAGTACTTA.

This clonotype was seen at least ten times. The V gene is TRBV20-1, the J gene TRBJ2-7; 10 bases fit TRBD2. This CDR3 has 13 residues. The germline CDR1 and CDR2 sequences are DFQATT and SNEGSKA (reference sequence). Trimming took 5 bases from V and 3 from J; bases not matched to a gene: 4. This chain's CDR3 is CSARSGRDYEQYF. CDR3 DNA: TGCAGTGCTCGGAGCGGGAGGGACTACGAGCAGTACTTC.

About this clonotype: An end of the junction differs from the germline gene, which may be a read error. V gene TRBV19 combines with J gene TRBJ2-1; TRBD2 might be the D (6 bases). The CDR3 has 15 amino acids. The germline V gene encodes CDR1 LNHDA and CDR2 SQIVND (reference sequence). The CDR3 DNA follows: TGTGCCAGTATTATAGTCACTAGCCCTTCTAATGAGCAGTTCTTC. Its translation: CASIIVTSPSNEQFF.

As to this clonotype: Being one base from a much bigger clone, this may be a read error. V gene TRBV5-1 combines with J gene TRBJ1-6, with 12 bases matching TRBD1. The CDR3 has 16 amino acids. Germline CDR1 SGHRS, CDR2 YFSETQ. The CDR3 is CANSLGQGAGDSPLHF. The CDR3 nucleotides read TGCGCCAACAGCTTGGGACAGGGGGCTGGGGATTCACCCCTCCACTTT.

A note on this clonotype: It may be a read error: a sequence one base away is much more abundant. The chain recombines TRBV7-6 with TRBJ2-2; D not certain. The CDR3 covers 14 residues. Deletions cut 5 bases from V and 6 bases from J, with 13 bases between. Germline V gene data show CDR1 as SGHVS and CDR2 as FNYEAQ. The CDR3 reads CASSLGPSPGELFF. The CDR3 DNA sequence: TGTGCCAGCAGCCTTGGCCCTTCTCCCGGGGAGCTGTTTTTT.

Comment on this clonotype: Its ends do not fully match the called genes, so a read error is possible. The rearrangement uses TRBV4-1 and TRBJ1-5; D gene ambiguous. The CDR3 has 15 amino acids. Germline CDR1 MGHRA, CDR2 YSYEKL. As DNA, the CDR3 is TGCGCCAGCAGCCCAGCAGTGGATAGCAATCAGCCCCAGCACTTT. It codes for CASSPAVDSNQPQHF.

In the case of this clonotype: A much larger clone differs by one base, so this may be a read error. The CDR3 does not end in the conserved phenylalanine or tryptophan, so this is likely a read error. CDR3 residues: CASSLRLADSYEQYL. The CDR3 DNA sequence: TGTGCCAGCAGTTTAAGATTAGCGGACTCCTACGAGCAGTACCTC. This chain uses TRBV28 with TRBJ2-7; D perhaps matches TRBD2 (6 bases). The V end was cut by 2 bases, the J end by 0 bases, with 11 bases between. CDR1 is MDHEN, CDR2 SYDVKM, per germline. This CDR3 spans 15 amino acids.

This clonotype counts as medium-sized. CDR3 region: CASRVSGASYNEQFF. The CDR3, as DNA: TGTGCCAGCAGGGTTAGCGGGGCCTCCTACAATGAGCAGTTCTTC. This chain uses TRBV6-5 with TRBJ2-1; 8 bases map to TRBD2. Germline CDR1 reads MNHEY; CDR2 reads SVGAGI. The V segment lost 6 bases and the J segment 0 bases; nucleotides outside the gene matches: 4. The CDR3 sequence is 15 residues long.

The V call is TRBV18, the J call TRBJ1-5; a weak D match, TRBD1 (6 bases). CDR1 and CDR2 (germline): KGHSH, LQKENI. The CDR3 is made up of 18 amino acids. The V and J ends lost 6 bases and 0 bases respectively, with 21 bases between them. The CDR3 nucleotides read TGTGCCAGCTCCCTAACTGACACAGGGCCTCCTAGCAATCAGCCCCAGCATTTT. As protein: CASSLTDTGPPSNQPQHF.

Details on this clonotype: The conserved phenylalanine or tryptophan normally closing the CDR3 is absent here, so this likely arose from a read error. The V and J genes are TRBV7-2 and TRBJ2-5, with 12 bases fitting TRBD2. The CDR3 extends over 16 amino acids. The trim removed 0 bases at V and 5 bases at J, leaving 4 bases unmatched. The germline gives CDR1 SGHTA, CDR2 FQGNSA. The CDR3 region has the DNA TGTGCCAGCAGCTTAGCGCTAGCGGGAGGGGAGGAGACCCAGTACCTC. Residues: CASSLALAGGEETQYL.

As for this clonotype: Sequence at one end of the junction differs from germline and may be a read error. This CDR3 is CATSGLSTDTQYF. The CDR3 DNA sequence: TGTGCCACCAGTGGTCTGAGCACAGATACTCAGTATTTT. The genes are TRBV24-1 and TRBJ2-3; no reliable D call. Per the germline V gene, CDR1 is KGHDR and CDR2 is SFDVKD. CDR3 length: 13 residues.

At least ten counts were recorded for this clonotype. The V call is TRBV28, the J call TRBJ1-6; no reliable D call. Trimming pared 6 bases from V and 8 bases from J, leaving 8 bases between. The CDR3 consists of 12 residues. Looked up from germline, CDR1 is MDHEN and CDR2 is SYDVKM. This CDR3 reads CASRRGDSPLHF. CDR3 DNA: TGTGCCAGCAGGCGCGGGGATTCACCCCTCCACTTT.

This clonotype was detected many times. The gene calls are TRBV5-1 and TRBJ2-5; D is unresolved. V lost 0 bases, J lost 2 bases, and 5 bases lay in between. Germline-derived CDR1 and CDR2 are SGHRS and YFSETQ. The CDR3 has 13 amino acids. The CDR3 loop reads CASSLGDQETQYF. For the CDR3, the DNA is TGCGCCAGCAGCTTGGGAGATCAAGAGACCCAGTACTTC.

As regards this clonotype: One end of the junction does not line up with germline, which may come from a read error. The chain carries TRBV13 and TRBJ2-7; 9 positions match TRBD1. The CDR3 is 14 amino acids. The germline gives CDR1 PRHDT, CDR2 FYEKMQ (reference sequence). The CDR3 region is CAISAGQGSYEQYF. CDR3 DNA: TGTGCCATCAGCGCGGGACAGGGTAGTTACGAGCAGTACTTC.

With regard to this clonotype: Mismatch with germline at one junction end may stem from a read error. This chain connects TRBV4-1 to TRBJ1-1; no clear D gene. The CDR3 is made up of 17 amino acids. Germline V gene sequence: CDR1 MGHRA, CDR2 YSYEKL. CDR3 in DNA: TGCGTCAGCAGCCAAGATAGTTTCGTCGTCATGAACACTGAAGCTTTCTTT. This encodes CVSSQDSFVVMNTEAFF.

As to this clonotype: This may be a read error, as it is one base from a much larger clone. This chain uses TRBV10-3 with TRBJ2-1, with D possibly TRBD2 on 6 matching bases. The CDR3 loop spans 13 amino acids. Trimming removed 10 bases at V and 4 bases at J, with 14 bases between. Per germline, CDR1 ENHRY and CDR2 SYGVKD. The CDR3 DNA follows: TGTGCCACCAGCTTCGGGGGATACAATGAGCAGTTCTTC. It is translated as CATSFGGYNEQFF.

As to this clonotype: The junction departs from germline at one end; a sequencing error may be responsible. This chain connects TRBV6-1 to TRBJ1-5, with no clear D. Germline CDR1 and CDR2: MNHNS and SASEGT. CDR3 size: 16 residues. CDR3 protein: CASSEDWAGNNQPQRF. DNA of the CDR3: TGTGCCAGCAGTGAGGACTGGGCAGGCAATAATCAGCCCCAGCGTTTT.

This clonotype was counted once. This may be a read error, as it is one base from a much larger clone. CDR3 sequence: CANSPTSGRSPDTQYF. CDR3 nucleotides: TGTGCCAACAGTCCCACTAGCGGGAGATCGCCAGATACGCAGTATTTT. This chain connects TRBV28 to TRBJ2-3, with 11 nucleotides matching TRBD2. The germline CDR1 and CDR2 sequences are MDHEN and SYDVKM. This CDR3 region has 16 residues. Full variable domain (rest looked up from reference TRBV28 and TRBJ2-3): DVKVTQSSRYLVKRTGEKVFLECVQDMDHENMFWYRQDPGLGLRLIYFSYDVKMKEKGDIPEGYSVSREKKERFSLILESASTNQTSMYLCANSPTSGRSPDTQYFGPGTRLTVL.

V gene TRBV11-2 combines with J gene TRBJ2-3; D is unresolved. Trimming shortened V by 2 bases and J by 6 bases, and 18 bases separated the two germline ends. From germline, CDR1 is SGHAT and CDR2 FQNNGV. The CDR3 loop spans 16 amino acids. The CDR3 is CASSLIVYGITDTQYF. The CDR3 coding sequence is TGTGCCAGCAGCTTAATCGTATATGGGATCACGGATACGCAGTATTTT.

This clonotype appeared once. An end of the junction differs from the germline gene, which may be a read error. The CDR3 is CARSLAARLGMFEETQYF. The DNA of the CDR3 is TGTGCCAGGAGTTTAGCCGCCCGACTAGGCATGTTCGAAGAGACCCAGTACTTC. This sequence joins TRBV12-3 or TRBV12-4 and TRBJ2-5, with a possible D match to TRBD2 (6 bases). This CDR3 spans 18 amino acids.

This clonotype has just one count. An end of the junction differs from the germline gene, which may be a read error. The rearrangement links TRBV11-2 to TRBJ2-7; perhaps TRBD1 as D (6 bases). The CDR3 length is 15 residues. Germline CDR1 is SGHAT and CDR2 is FQNNGV. The CDR3 nucleotides are TGTCCCAGCAGCTTAAATTGGGACAACTCCTACGAGCAGTACTTC. Translation: CPSSLNWDNSYEQYF.

Comment on this clonotype: A junction boundary mismatches the germline segment, possibly from a read error. The rearrangement uses TRBV11-2 and TRBJ2-5; a possible D gene is TRBD2 (5 bases). Germline V lookup: CDR1 SGHAT, CDR2 FQNNGV. The CDR3 extends over 13 amino acids. CDR3 nucleotides: TGTGCAAACAGCTTATGGAGGTTGGAGACCCGGTACTTC. This sequence encodes CANSLWRLETRYF.

A word on this clonotype: A read error may produce the germline difference seen at one junction end. V usage is TRBV18 and J usage is TRBJ1-6; D might be TRBD1 (6 bases). The CDR3 runs 13 residues. Germline V gene lookup returns CDR1 KGHSH and CDR2 LQKENI. The CDR3 region is CASSRDRNSTLHF. In DNA, the CDR3 is TGCGCCAGCTCACGAGACAGGAATTCAACCCTCCACTTT.

The rearrangement links TRBV5-4 to TRBJ1-2, with a possible D match to TRBD1 (5 bases). This CDR3 has 16 amino acids. The germline V and J ends were trimmed by 0 bases and 8 bases, with 20 bases remaining between them. The germline V gene encodes CDR1 SGHNT and CDR2 YYREEE (reference sequence). The CDR3 nucleotides are TGTGCCAGCAGCTTGGTGGCAAGGGGCGCGGTCGGGGGCTACACCTTC. It codes for CASSLVARGAVGGYTF.

This clonotype was picked up many times. The chain joins TRBV29-1 to TRBJ2-1; TRBD2 matches 9 bases. This CDR3 contains 16 residues. The germline V gene encodes CDR1 SQVTM and CDR2 ANQGSEA. The junction had 8 bases not matched to a gene; V was cut back by 4 bases and J by 1 base. The CDR3 nucleotides read TGCAGCGTTGGAACCTCTAGCGGGAATTCCTACAATGAGCAGTTCTTC. This codes for CSVGTSSGNSYNEQFF.

Concerning this clonotype: An end of the junction differs from the germline gene, which may be a read error. The V and J genes are TRBV11-2 and TRBJ2-5; D gene uncertain. CDR1 and CDR2 from the germline V gene are SGHAT and FQNNGV. The CDR3 runs to 12 residues. The CDR3 protein is CTSSLGIETQYF. The CDR3 nucleotides read TGTACCAGTAGCTTGGGTATAGAGACCCAGTACTTC.

With respect to this clonotype: Given a much more abundant clone one base away, this may be a read error. The V call is TRBV7-8, the J call TRBJ1-2, with D uncertain. Germline V gene data show CDR1 as SGHVS and CDR2 as FQNEAQ. The CDR3 extends over 13 amino acids. The CDR3 sequence: CASSSADGYDYTF. CDR3 sequence (DNA): TGTGCCAGCAGTTCCGCGGACGGCTATGACTACACCTTC.

The chain uses TRBV24-1 and TRBJ2-3; the match to TRBD1 covers 11 bases. Losses at the gene ends were 3 bases for V and 6 bases for J; bases not matched to a gene: 7. The CDR3 sequence is 16 residues long. Germline CDR1 reads KGHDR; CDR2 reads SFDVKD. The DNA for the CDR3 is TGTGCCACCAGTGATGGACAGGGGGCCGTGGTGGATACGCAGTATTTT. It codes for CATSDGQGAVVDTQYF.